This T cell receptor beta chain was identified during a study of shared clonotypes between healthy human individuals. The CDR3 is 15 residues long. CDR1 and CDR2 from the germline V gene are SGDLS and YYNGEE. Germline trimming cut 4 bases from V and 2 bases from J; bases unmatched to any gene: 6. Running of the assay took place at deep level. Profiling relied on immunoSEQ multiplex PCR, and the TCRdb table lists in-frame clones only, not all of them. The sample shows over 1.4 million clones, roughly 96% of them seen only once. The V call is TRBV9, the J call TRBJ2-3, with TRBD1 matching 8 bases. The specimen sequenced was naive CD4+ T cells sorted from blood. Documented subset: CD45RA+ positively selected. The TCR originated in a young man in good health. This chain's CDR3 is CASSMGTGDTDTQYF. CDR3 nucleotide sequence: TGTGCCAGCAGCATGGGGACAGGAGACACAGATACGCAGTATTTT.